These 31 T cell receptor beta chains originate from one sample sequenced in a study of shared clonotypes between healthy human individuals (dated by TCRdb to about 2020). The library relied on the immunoSEQ multiplex PCR assay. In TCRdb, the immuneACCESS table is reduced to in-frame sequences with V and J assigned. These tables do not hold every clone; where another copy was compared, an unresolved V gene accounts for under half, and the others remain unexplained. For this sample there are roughly 2 million clones; over 85% appear just once. 0.13% of the sample is in the top ten clones. The sample was naive CD4+ T cells sorted from blood. Per the publication, the cell subset or site label means: CD45RA+ positively selected. These TCRs come from a man in his late teens or twenties in good health.

The sample holds one count of this clone. This chain joins TRBV9 and TRBJ2-6; 9 nucleotides match TRBD1. Germline values: CDR1 SGDLS, CDR2 YYNGEE. The CDR3 length is 17 residues. V dropped 9 bases and J dropped 0; count of bases not matched to a gene: 10. The CDR3 DNA reads as TGTGCCATCAAACTGGGGACAGGGAGCTCTGGGGCCAACGTCCTGACTTTC. Its translation is CAIKLGTGSSGANVLTF.

J is TRBJ1-1 and V is TRBV7-9, with a weak D call TRBD1 (6 bases). Per germline, CDR1 SEHNR and CDR2 FQNEAQ (reference sequence). The CDR3 extends over 15 amino acids. V shed 5 bases and J shed 2 bases, with 15 bases lying between them. The CDR3 DNA sequence: TGTGCCAGCAGCGAGGGGTTGGGGGCTAACACTGAAGCTTTCTTT. It encodes CASSEGLGANTEAFF.

The CDR3, as DNA: TGTGCCAGCAGTTCCGGACTAGCGGGATACAATGAGCAGTTCTTC. Translation gives CASSSGLAGYNEQFF. The chain couples TRBV6-5 to TRBJ2-1; 12 bases align to TRBD2. J gave up 4 bases and V 4 bases, and 2 bases lay outside the gene matches. The CDR3 is 15 amino acids. Germline CDR1 MNHEY, CDR2 SVGAGI.

The genes are TRBV7-9 and TRBJ2-7; D unclear. The CDR3 length is 15 residues. Germline V lookup: CDR1 SEHNR, CDR2 FQNEAQ (reference sequence). The V end was cut by 1 base, the J end by 2 bases, with 12 bases between. The CDR3 nucleotides read TGTGCCAGCAGCTTAGGGTCCAGCCCGACCTACGAGCAGTACTTC. This translates into CASSLGSSPTYEQYF.

CDR3 loop: CASSVGPGGDTGELFF. Here the CDR3 DNA reads TGTGCCAGCAGCGTAGGCCCAGGGGGCGACACCGGGGAGCTGTTTTTT. The rearrangement links TRBV9 to TRBJ2-2, with 8 bases identical to TRBD1. The CDR3 length is 16 residues. After removal of 0 bases from V and 3 bases from J, the junction contained 4 bases not matched to a gene. Per germline, CDR1 SGDLS and CDR2 YYNGEE.

To note about this clone: Its ends do not fully match the called genes, so a read error is possible. The sample carries other DNA sequences with the same CDR3. The chain's CDR3 is CASSSRDGSYEQYF. CDR3 bases: TGTGCCAGCAGTTCCCGGGACGGTTCCTATGAGCAGTACTTC. The rearrangement links TRBV28 to TRBJ2-7; D is possibly TRBD1 or TRBD2 (5 bases each). Looked up from germline, CDR1 is MDHEN and CDR2 is SYDVKM. This CDR3 has 14 residues. Together with reference TRBV28 and TRBJ2-7, the CDR3 gives the full variable domain: DVKVTQSSRYLVKRTGEKVFLECVQDMDHENMFWYRQDPGLGLRLIYFSYDVKMKEKGDIPEGYSVSREKKERFSLILESASTNQTSMYLCASSSRDGSYEQYFGPGTRLTVT.

The genes are TRBV11-2 and TRBJ2-7; 7 positions agree with TRBD2. This CDR3 is 15 amino acids long. With V trimmed by 0 bases and J by 2 bases, 4 bases remained unmatched. Germline CDR1 SGHAT, CDR2 FQNNGV. The CDR3 region has the DNA TGTGCCAGCAGCTTAGATCTGGGGGGGACCTACGAGCAGTACTTC. Protein product: CASSLDLGGTYEQYF. Based on the CDR3 plus reference TRBV11-2 and TRBJ2-7, the full variable domain is EAGVAQSPRYKIIEKRQSVAFWCNPISGHATLYWYQQILGQGPKLLIQFQNNGVVDDSQLPKDRFSAERLKGVDSTLKIQPAKLEDSAVYLCASSLDLGGTYEQYFGPGTRLTVT.

The J gene is TRBJ2-7, the V gene TRBV5-4, with 9 positions matching TRBD1. CDR1 SGHNT and CDR2 YYREEE come from the germline V gene (reference sequence). This CDR3 comprises 15 residues. Trimming removed 4 bases from V and 0 bases from J; junction bases left unmatched: 5. CDR3 nucleotide sequence: TGTGCCAGCAGCCCGGGGACAGGGCCCTCCTACGAGCAGTACTTC. Protein sequence: CASSPGTGPSYEQYF.

About this clone itself: Distinct nucleotide sequences in the sample also encode this CDR3. The chain recombines TRBV4-3 with TRBJ2-7, with 10 bases lining up with TRBD1. Germline CDR1 reads LGHNA; CDR2 reads YSLEER. The length of the CDR3 is 14 residues. With 4 bases clipped from V and 4 bases from J, the junction kept 4 bases outside the gene matches. The CDR3 nucleotides are TGCGCCAGCAGCCGAGACAGGGGGCCGTACGAGCAGTACTTC. This translates into CASSRDRGPYEQYF.

The chain joins TRBV7-2 to TRBJ1-5, with 11 bases lining up with TRBD1. V was clipped by 3 bases and J by 5 bases; unmatched bases: 0. Per germline, CDR1 SGHTA and CDR2 FQGNSA. CDR3 length: 14 amino acids. CDR3 amino acids: CASSLDRGHQPQHF. DNA of the CDR3: TGTGCCAGCAGCTTGGACAGGGGGCATCAGCCCCAGCATTTT.

CDR3 coding DNA: TGCGCCAGCAGCTTGGAGGACAGGGGTCTCACCGGGGAGCTGTTTTTT. As protein: CASSLEDRGLTGELFF. This rearrangement joins TRBV5-1 to TRBJ2-2, with 9 nucleotides matching TRBD1. With 0 bases clipped from V and 4 bases from J, the junction kept 4 bases outside the gene matches. The length of the CDR3 is 16 residues. The germline gives CDR1 SGHRS, CDR2 YFSETQ.

This clone showed up just once. The chain has TRBV30 and TRBJ1-2; the match to TRBD1 covers 7 bases. Germline V gene sequence: CDR1 GTSNPN, CDR2 SVGIG (reference sequence). The CDR3 totals 13 residues. J gave up 7 bases and V 2 bases, and 7 bases lay outside the gene matches. This CDR3 is CAWSPTGDSGYTF. The CDR3 nucleotides are TGTGCCTGGAGTCCAACAGGGGACAGTGGCTACACCTTC. The full variable domain, rest sourced from reference TRBV30 and TRBJ1-2, is SQTIHQWPATLVQPVGSPLSLECTVEGTSNPNLYWYRQAAGRGLQLLFYSVGIGQISSEVPQNLSASRPQDRQFILSSKKLLLSDSGFYLCAWSPTGDSGYTFGSGTRLTVV.

The chain joins TRBV7-2 to TRBJ1-1, with TRBD1 matching over 10 bases. Per the germline V gene, CDR1 is SGHTA and CDR2 is FQGNSA. The junction had 2 bases not matched to a gene; V was cut back by 2 bases and J by 5 bases. This CDR3 has 14 residues. The CDR3 sequence is CASSLPGQGTEAFF. The CDR3 DNA reads as TGTGCCAGCAGCTTACCGGGACAGGGGACTGAAGCTTTCTTT.

This clone was seen once. The chain joins TRBV6-5 to TRBJ1-5; D not resolved. V was shortened by 6 bases and J by 4 bases, with 13 bases between the two germline ends. Germline assignment: CDR1 MNHEY and CDR2 SVGAGI. The CDR3 runs to 14 residues. In nucleotides, the CDR3 is TGTGCCAGCAGCTCAGGCCTGGAGAATCAGCCCCAGCATTTT. Translated: CASSSGLENQPQHF.

CDR3 DNA sequence: TGTGCCAGCAGCTGGTTGAACACTGAAGCTTTCTTT. Translating gives CASSWLNTEAFF. The chain couples TRBV7-2 to TRBJ1-1; no clear D gene. Germline CDR1 reads SGHTA; CDR2 reads FQGNSA. Trimming stripped 4 bases from V and 0 bases from J, with 3 bases between. The CDR3 runs to 12 residues.

V gene TRBV11-2 combines with J gene TRBJ1-1; tentative D call: TRBD1 (5 bases). CDR1 is SGHAT and CDR2 is FQNNGV in the germline V gene. The CDR3 has 16 amino acids. V lost 0 bases and J lost 1, with 12 bases in between. CDR3 sequence: CASSLDRQRGNTEAFF. CDR3 nucleotides: TGTGCCAGCAGCTTAGACCGACAGAGGGGGAACACTGAAGCTTTCTTT.

In the case of this clone: Other DNA variants within this sample encode the same CDR3. In DNA, the CDR3 is TGCAGTGCTAGAGACAGTTACGAGCAGTACTTC. The encoded protein is CSARDSYEQYF. The chain has TRBV20-1 and TRBJ2-7; D remains ambiguous. The V gene's germline CDR1 is DFQATT and CDR2 SNEGSKA (reference sequence). Trimming took off 0 bases at V and 4 bases at J, with 4 bases between the two ends. This CDR3 spans 11 amino acids.

The gene calls are TRBV5-6 and TRBJ2-1; D not resolved. CDR3 length: 12 amino acids. V lost 0 bases and J 6 bases, leaving 4 bases between the germline ends. CDR1 and CDR2 from the germline V gene are SGHDT and YYEEEE. CDR3 in amino acids: CASSLVFNEQFF. CDR3 nucleotides: TGTGCCAGCAGCTTGGTCTTCAATGAGCAGTTCTTC.

The rearrangement joins TRBV6-5 to TRBJ1-5; 7 bases agree with TRBD1. Trimming cost V 0 bases and J 6 bases; bases outside gene matches: 5. CDR1 MNHEY and CDR2 SVGAGI come from the germline V gene. This CDR3 contains 15 residues. The chain's CDR3 is CASSYSNTGAQPQHF. The CDR3 coding sequence is TGTGCCAGCAGTTACTCAAACACAGGGGCTCAGCCCCAGCATTTT.

Turning to this clone: This may arise from a read error, as a much more abundant clone is one base away. The sample has other DNA sequences that encode this CDR3 too. This chain uses TRBV7-2 with TRBJ2-7, with a weak D call TRBD1 (5 bases). Germline CDR1 and CDR2: SGHTA and FQGNSA. V dropped 1 base and J dropped 2 bases, with 9 bases sitting between them. The CDR3 runs to 14 residues. CDR3 residues: CASSLGSGTYEQYF. CDR3 sequence (DNA): TGTGCCAGCAGCTTAGGTTCAGGGACCTACGAGCAGTACTTC.

This chain links TRBV10-3 with TRBJ2-5; D possibly corresponds to TRBD1 (5 bases). Germline V CDR1 and CDR2: ENHRY, SYGVKD. V lost 10 bases and J 2 bases, leaving 17 bases between the germline ends. This CDR3 has 14 residues. CDR3: CATRVGQAQETQYF. As DNA, the CDR3 is TGTGCCACCAGGGTTGGGCAGGCGCAAGAGACCCAGTACTTC.

The table lists this clone with a few counts. The V and J genes are TRBV28 and TRBJ2-7, with D maybe TRBD2 (6 bases). Trimming removed 2 bases from V and 9 bases from J, with 14 bases in between. This CDR3 has 13 residues. Germline CDR1 and CDR2: MDHEN and SYDVKM. CDR3 protein: CASSLRAEEGQYF. Written as DNA, the CDR3 is TGTGCCAGCAGTTTAAGGGCTGAGGAGGGGCAGTACTTC.

This clone was observed a handful of times. The CDR3 reads CASSWYYEQYF. DNA of the CDR3: TGTGCCAGCAGCTGGTACTACGAGCAGTACTTC. This rearrangement joins TRBV5-5 to TRBJ2-7; D is unresolved. The CDR3 runs to 11 residues. V was shortened by 3 bases and J by 3 bases, with 4 bases between the two germline ends. Germline lookup yields CDR1 SGHKS and CDR2 YYEKEE (reference sequence).

The rearrangement uses TRBV9 and TRBJ2-3; 10 nucleotides agree with TRBD2. CDR1 is SGDLS, CDR2 YYNGEE, per germline. This CDR3 is built from 16 residues. V gave up 0 bases and J gave up 6 bases; unmatched junction bases: 7. Here the CDR3 reads CASSVALAGWSDTQYF. The CDR3 nucleotides read TGTGCCAGCAGCGTAGCACTAGCGGGATGGAGCGATACGCAGTATTTT.

Note on this clone: Other DNA sequences from this sample encode an identical CDR3 as well. The chain recombines TRBV28 with TRBJ2-7, with D unclear. CDR1 is MDHEN and CDR2 is SYDVKM in the germline V gene. Between the trimmed V and J ends, which lost 5 bases and 2 bases, there was a span of 7 bases. The CDR3 spans 12 residues. The CDR3, as DNA: TGTGCCAGCAGTCCCCCAGCCTACGAGCAGTACTTC. This sequence encodes CASSPPAYEQYF.

The CDR3 here is CAVAQGAETQYF. In DNA, the CDR3 is TGTGCCGTAGCACAGGGGGCAGAGACCCAGTACTTC. The V call is TRBV10-3, the J call TRBJ2-5; 9 bases are a match to TRBD1. The CDR3 is made up of 12 amino acids. Looked up from germline, CDR1 is ENHRY and CDR2 is SYGVKD. V shed 11 bases and J 4 bases; nucleotides not matched to a gene: 5.

This sequence joins TRBV13 and TRBJ2-7, with a weak D call TRBD2 (5 bases). V dropped 5 bases and J dropped 0 bases, with 17 bases sitting between them. The length of the CDR3 is 16 residues. The germline CDR1 and CDR2 sequences are PRHDT and FYEKMQ (reference sequence). The CDR3 DNA reads as TGTGCCAGCAGCCTCTGGACGGACTTGGGCTCCTACGAGCAGTACTTC. This codes for CASSLWTDLGSYEQYF.

The V call is TRBV30, the J call TRBJ2-7; 12 nucleotides match TRBD2. This CDR3 has 14 residues. Losses at the gene ends were 2 bases for V and 4 bases for J; bases not matched to a gene: 3. The germline gives CDR1 GTSNPN, CDR2 SVGIG (reference sequence). This CDR3 reads CAWSSGLAGYEQYF. As DNA, the CDR3 is TGTGCCTGGAGTTCGGGACTAGCGGGTTACGAGCAGTACTTC.

V gene TRBV5-1 combines with J gene TRBJ2-2, with D unclear. The germline V gene has CDR1 SGHRS and CDR2 YFSETQ. The V end was cut by 1 base, the J end by 7 bases, with 8 bases between. The CDR3 is 13 amino acids. CDR3 bases: TGCGCCAGCAGCTTGTACGGTGACGGGGAGCTGTTTTTT. Amino acids: CASSLYGDGELFF.

The rearrangement joins TRBV29-1 to TRBJ2-4, with 11 bases that match TRBD1. Germline CDR1 and CDR2: SQVTM and ANQGSEA. This CDR3 spans 13 amino acids. V lost 3 bases to trimming and J lost 8 bases; unmatched junction nucleotides: 3. CDR3 amino acids: CSVEGQGEDIQYF. CDR3 nucleotides: TGCAGCGTTGAGGGACAGGGGGAGGACATTCAGTACTTC.

J is TRBJ2-7 and V is TRBV25-1; 9 nucleotides align to TRBD1. V was pared by 6 bases and J by 4 bases, with 4 bases of the junction left unmatched. The CDR3 consists of 13 residues. CDR1 MGHDK and CDR2 SYGVNS come from the germline V gene. The chain's CDR3 is CASRQGALYEQYF. CDR3 nucleotides: TGTGCCAGCAGACAGGGGGCTTTATACGAGCAGTACTTC.